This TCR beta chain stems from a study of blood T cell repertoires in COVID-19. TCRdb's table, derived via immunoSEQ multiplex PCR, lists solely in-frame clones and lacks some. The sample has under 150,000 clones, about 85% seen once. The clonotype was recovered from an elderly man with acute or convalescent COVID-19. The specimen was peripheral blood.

CDR3 sequence: CASSAGTGKGNTIYF. CDR3 bases: TGTGCCAGTAGCGCCGGGACAGGGAAAGGAAACACCATATATTTT. The chain has TRBV19 and TRBJ1-3; 9 bases fit TRBD1. The CDR3 runs 15 residues. Germline CDR1 is LNHDA and CDR2 is SQIVND (reference sequence). The trim removed 6 bases at V and 4 bases at J, leaving 7 bases unmatched.